Below, 5 T cell receptor beta chains from the same sample are listed, as sequenced in a study of blood T cell repertoires in COVID-19. Assay used: immunoSEQ multiplex PCR; TCRdb lists only in-frame clones, some missing. The sample includes about 100,000 clones, approximately 85% seen only once; the top ten take under 7.5%. The sequenced sample was peripheral blood. These receptors came from an older woman with acute or convalescent COVID-19.

This rearrangement joins TRBV6-5 to TRBJ1-2, with D hard to call. This CDR3 spans 12 amino acids. The germline gives CDR1 MNHEY, CDR2 SVGAGI. Trimming pared 3 bases from V and 6 bases from J, leaving 8 bases between. Here the CDR3 reads CASSYSGNGYTF. CDR3 nucleotide sequence: TGTGCCAGCAGTTATTCGGGAAATGGCTACACCTTC.

The J gene is TRBJ2-3, the V gene TRBV25-1; D unresolved. The CDR3 loop spans 11 amino acids. The germline V gene encodes CDR1 MGHDK and CDR2 SYGVNS. The ends were cut back, 10 bases at V and 6 bases at J, with 11 bases in the middle. The CDR3 loop reads CATLEVDTQYF. In DNA, the CDR3 is TGTGCCACCCTCGAGGTCGATACGCAGTATTTT.

The rearrangement joins TRBV30 to TRBJ2-5; D may be TRBD1 (5 bases). The CDR3 length is 12 residues. Germline values: CDR1 GTSNPN, CDR2 SVGIG (reference sequence). V was trimmed by 3 bases and J by 5 bases, leaving 10 bases between them. The CDR3 DNA reads as TGTGCCTGGAGAGGGGTGGCGGAGACCCAGTACTTC. This codes for CAWRGVAETQYF.

The V gene is TRBV7-9, the J gene TRBJ1-2, with D tentatively TRBD1 (6 bases). Germline CDR1 is SEHNR and CDR2 is FQNEAQ (reference sequence). Trimming left V 1 base short and J 5 bases short, with 14 bases between. The CDR3 is made up of 15 amino acids. CDR3 sequence reads: CASSLGGGRGYGYTF. CDR3 in DNA: TGTGCCAGCAGCTTAGGCGGGGGGCGCGGGTATGGCTACACCTTC.

J is TRBJ1-2 and V is TRBV14, with 9 bases that match TRBD1. CDR1 is SGHDN and CDR2 is FVKESK in the germline V gene. V gave up 5 bases and J gave up 4 bases; unmatched junction bases: 8. This CDR3 region has 15 residues. DNA for the CDR3: TGTGCCAGCAGCGTGGGACAGGGTAGGAGCTATGGCTACACCTTC. Its translation is CASSVGQGRSYGYTF.